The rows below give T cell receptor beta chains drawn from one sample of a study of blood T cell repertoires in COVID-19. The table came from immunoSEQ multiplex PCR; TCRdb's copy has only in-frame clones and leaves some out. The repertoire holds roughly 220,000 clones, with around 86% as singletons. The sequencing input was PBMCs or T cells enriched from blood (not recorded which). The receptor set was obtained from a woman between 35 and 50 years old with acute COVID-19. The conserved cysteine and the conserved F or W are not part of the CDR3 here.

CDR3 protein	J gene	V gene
ASSVEPSGGYEQY	TRBJ2-7	TRBV9
ASSLTGNTEAF	TRBJ1-1	TRBV12-3/TRBV12-4
ASSPRATPSAEAF	TRBJ1-1	TRBV9
ASSYGGASYNEQF	TRBJ2-1	TRBV6-5
ASSRDTGYT	TRBJ1-2	TRBV2
ASSEVVAIMNTEAF	TRBJ1-1	TRBV6-1
ASSPEQGLSGNTIY	TRBJ1-3	TRBV9
ASSRGLPGETQY	TRBJ2-5	TRBV7-7
ASSLEQATYGYT	TRBJ1-2	TRBV11-2
ATPMGAPPAHD	TRBJ2-7	TRBV24-1
ASSQPRLAGAGGPDTQY	TRBJ2-3	TRBV4-1
ASSSRGTGELF	TRBJ2-2	TRBV7-3
ASRAIGRADGYT	TRBJ1-2	TRBV5-6
SVEQNQETQY	TRBJ2-5	TRBV29-1
ASSTRQGRGTEAF	TRBJ1-1	TRBV5-1
SVEDGSDGGVSAGELF	TRBJ2-2	TRBV29-1
ASSLGTITEAF	TRBJ1-1	TRBV5-6
ASSLKGQGGSPLH	TRBJ1-6	TRBV7-9
ASSLGRTNYGYT	TRBJ1-2	TRBV7-8
ASSIGGGGYGYT	TRBJ1-2	TRBV19
ASSLSRDRGKDEKLF	TRBJ1-4	TRBV5-1
ASSPTPRNTEAF	TRBJ1-1	TRBV13
ASSGTGAGETEAF	TRBJ1-1	TRBV19
ASSLVPMASGGGQPQH	TRBJ1-5	TRBV7-2
ASSQRGARGGETQY	TRBJ2-5	TRBV3-1/TRBV3-2
ATSDLGTGTYSNQPQH	TRBJ1-5	TRBV24-1
ASSQGIGGVWRTGELF	TRBJ2-2	TRBV14
ASSLVEGEGYT	TRBJ1-2	TRBV12-3/TRBV12-4
ASSGDWEIYEQY	TRBJ2-7	TRBV7-9
ASSAPTGRGTEAF	TRBJ1-1	TRBV9
ASSLWGASATEAF	TRBJ1-1	TRBV28
ASRLVQVRRTESYGYT	TRBJ1-2	TRBV12-2
SVSDRGTTEAF	TRBJ1-1	TRBV29-1
ASSPGTLSSSPLH	TRBJ1-6	TRBV11-2
ASSESRGLGNSPLH	TRBJ1-6	TRBV25-1
ASSPQGYEQY	TRBJ2-7	TRBV9
ASSRRGEQY	TRBJ2-7	TRBV3-1/TRBV3-2
ASSFSRRELGNQPQH	TRBJ1-5	TRBV27
AIRAGADTGELF	TRBJ2-2	TRBV10-3
ASRPWTSDSYNEQF	TRBJ2-1	TRBV5-5
ASSYVAGVVTGELF	TRBJ2-2	TRBV11-1
SVHRDESTEAF	TRBJ1-1	TRBV29-1
ASVPLAGIYNEQF	TRBJ2-1	TRBV7-6
ASSPVTVRGNTEAF	TRBJ1-1	TRBV7-8
ASSIGTGLGGYT	TRBJ1-2	TRBV5-5
ASSPGQGATGELF	TRBJ2-2	TRBV7-9
ARCSAPGTEAF	TRBJ1-1	TRBV9
ASSLRTVTNEKLF	TRBJ1-4	TRBV5-8
ASSYVTGNSPLH	TRBJ1-6	TRBV6-5
ASRKTGLNYGYT	TRBJ1-2	TRBV19
ASSLTMTWAKTF	TRBJ1-1	TRBV27
ASSQESGVYEKLF	TRBJ1-4	TRBV4-2
ASSQDLLGLSHITNEKLF	TRBJ1-4	TRBV3-1/TRBV3-2
ASSSEQGRYTGELF	TRBJ2-2	TRBV7-9
ASSLWTGSNQPQH	TRBJ1-5	TRBV5-6
ASSLGRGGYNEQF	TRBJ2-1	TRBV7-9
ASSQDRRMLYTEAF	TRBJ1-1	TRBV4-1
SVPGGTLNTEAF	TRBJ1-1	TRBV29-1
AWAPPENYGYT	TRBJ1-2	TRBV30